These 11 T cell receptor beta chains came from one sample sequenced in a study of blood T cell repertoires in COVID-19. Assay used: immunoSEQ multiplex PCR; TCRdb lists only in-frame clones, some missing. Of fewer than 200,000 clones in the sample, 84% are singletons; the top ten hold around 2.9%. What was sequenced was PBMCs or T cells enriched from blood (not recorded which). The receptor set was obtained from a woman aged 25 to 39 who had been exposed to COVID-19.

V gene TRBV5-4 combines with J gene TRBJ2-7; possibly TRBD1 for D (6 bases). This CDR3 region has 17 residues. The germline CDR1 and CDR2 sequences are SGHNT and YYREEE (reference sequence). V was trimmed by 4 bases and J by 2 bases, leaving 22 bases between them. The CDR3, as DNA: TGTGCCAGCAGCATGGGTACAGGAACACAGGGTGCCTACGAGCAGTACTTC. It codes for CASSMGTGTQGAYEQYF.

The CDR3 DNA sequence: TGTGCCAGCAGCTCCTCAAAGACAGGGACGAACACTGAAGCTTTCTTT. Protein product: CASSSSKTGTNTEAFF. The rearrangement joins TRBV9 to TRBJ1-1; TRBD1 matches at 7 bases. Losses at the gene ends were 4 bases for V and 1 base for J; bases not matched to a gene: 10. The CDR3 totals 16 residues. In germline, CDR1 is SGDLS, CDR2 YYNGEE.

This sequence joins TRBV4-1 and TRBJ2-2; 12 nucleotides align to TRBD2. Germline CDR1 is MGHRA and CDR2 is YSYEKL. This CDR3 has 19 amino acids. Germline trimming cut 3 bases from V and 0 bases from J; bases unmatched to any gene: 8. The CDR3 DNA reads TGCGCCAGCAGCCAGGATGGACTAGCGGGGCCCGCGAACACCGGGGAGCTGTTTTTT. As protein: CASSQDGLAGPANTGELFF.

The V and J genes are TRBV6-1 and TRBJ1-2; a weak D match, TRBD1 (5 bases). Germline V CDR1 and CDR2: MNHNS, SASEGT. Trimming cost V 2 bases and J 4 bases, with 11 bases left between them. The CDR3 spans 14 residues. The CDR3 region is CASSELGPRYGYTF. The CDR3 DNA reads as TGTGCCAGCAGTGAATTGGGGCCTCGCTATGGCTACACCTTC.

The chain employs TRBV7-9 and TRBJ1-2; 7 bases agree with TRBD1. There are 15 residues in the CDR3. V gave up 1 base and J gave up 0 bases; unmatched junction bases: 2. Germline CDR1 and CDR2: SEHNR and FQNEAQ (reference sequence). CDR3 protein: CASSLGTGTNYGYTF. DNA of the CDR3: TGTGCCAGCAGCTTAGGGACAGGTACTAACTATGGCTACACCTTC.

V gene TRBV9 combines with J gene TRBJ2-7; D is undetermined. The ends were cut back, 0 bases at V and 0 bases at J, with 7 bases in the middle. Looked up from germline, CDR1 is SGDLS and CDR2 is YYNGEE. CDR3 size: 14 residues. CDR3 sequence reads: CASSVDTNSYEQYF. For the CDR3, the DNA is TGTGCCAGCAGCGTAGACACAAACTCCTACGAGCAGTACTTC.

This chain connects TRBV6-5 to TRBJ1-1, with D uncertain. V was cut by 6 bases and J by 11 bases, with 16 bases left in between. The V gene's germline CDR1 is MNHEY and CDR2 SVGAGI. The CDR3 runs 12 residues. CDR3 sequence: CASSSRVTGAFF. The CDR3, as DNA: TGTGCCAGCAGCTCCCGGGTGACTGGGGCTTTCTTT.

This chain uses TRBV7-9 with TRBJ2-2; the match to TRBD1 covers 8 bases. CDR1 SEHNR and CDR2 FQNEAQ come from the germline V gene (reference sequence). Trimming at V came to 0 bases and at J to 7 bases, leaving 10 bases not matched to a gene. The CDR3 extends over 17 amino acids. CDR3 region: CASSLAKDRVGVGELFF. In DNA, the CDR3 is TGTGCCAGCAGCTTAGCTAAGGACAGGGTCGGTGTCGGGGAGCTGTTTTTT.

This sequence joins TRBV12-5 and TRBJ2-7; 7 bases fit TRBD1. CDR3 length: 14 residues. Germline CDR1 LGHNT, CDR2 FRNRAP. V lost 1 base and J lost 0; bases outside the gene matches: 0. CDR3 protein: CASGLGDSSYEQYF. The CDR3 DNA reads TGTGCTAGTGGTTTGGGGGACAGCTCCTACGAGCAGTACTTC.

The chain has TRBV5-6 and TRBJ2-1, with TRBD1 identical over 7 bases. CDR3 size: 16 residues. CDR1 SGHDT and CDR2 YYEEEE come from the germline V gene. The ends lost 1 base at V and 7 bases at J; junction bases unmatched: 11. The DNA for the CDR3 is TGTGCCAGCAGCTTGTCAAAGGGGGCGATTTGGAATGAGCAGTTCTTC. This gives the protein CASSLSKGAIWNEQFF.

The chain uses TRBV23-1 and TRBJ1-2; 8 bases align to TRBD1. TRBV23-1 has ORF status, its function being uncertain. The CDR3 is 15 amino acids. V shed 3 bases and J 6 bases; nucleotides not matched to a gene: 9. The chain's CDR3 is CASSHPSRGLDGYTF. The CDR3 DNA reads TGCGCCAGCAGTCATCCCTCCAGGGGGCTCGATGGCTACACCTTC.